Here is one T cell receptor beta chain with its context. Its antigen is undetermined. This sample is drawn from a study of shared clonotypes between healthy human individuals. This CDR3 comprises 14 residues. Germline V gene data show CDR1 as SGDLS and CDR2 as YYNGEE. V trimming: 8 bases; J trimming: 1 base; junction bases outside the gene matches: 7. Tens of thousands of T cell genomes (roughly 220 ng DNA) went into each sorted-subset replicate. Under the authors' procedure: Junction-only sequences produced by ImmunoSEQ had no quality scores, so filtering differed. Assay used: immunoSEQ multiplex PCR; TCRdb lists only in-frame clones, some missing. Clone size and the V and J calls come from that table; the DNA yielded D and trimming. The repertoire consists of over 1.4 million clones, with around 97% occurring once and the leading ten covering roughly 1.1%. Points from the study as a whole: A handful of donors shared around 5% of their naive CD4 clonotypes.

Material for sequencing was naive CD4+ T cells sorted from blood. Subset given: CD45RA+ positively selected. The sequence came from a man between 25 and 39 years old in good health. The V and J genes are TRBV9 and TRBJ2-7, with 9 bases that match TRBD1. The CDR3 loop is CARGTGSGSYEQYF. The CDR3 coding sequence is TGTGCCAGGGGGACAGGGTCGGGGTCCTACGAGCAGTACTTC.